Sequencing of this T cell receptor (beta chain) was carried out in a study of blood T cell repertoires in COVID-19. TCRdb's table, derived via immunoSEQ multiplex PCR, lists solely in-frame clones and lacks some. The table has roughly 97,000 clones, 70% to 90% seen once. The clonotype was recovered from a human donor in a cohort sampled during active COVID-19. The specimen was peripheral blood.

Here the CDR3 reads CASSGRDRGDEQYF. In DNA form, the CDR3 reads TGTGCCAGTAGTGGCAGGGACAGGGGGGACGAGCAGTACTTC. The genes are TRBV19 and TRBJ2-7, with 11 bases that match TRBD1. This CDR3 is built from 14 residues. Germline V gene data show CDR1 as LNHDA and CDR2 as SQIVND (reference sequence). The trim removed 5 bases at V and 5 bases at J, leaving 5 bases unmatched.